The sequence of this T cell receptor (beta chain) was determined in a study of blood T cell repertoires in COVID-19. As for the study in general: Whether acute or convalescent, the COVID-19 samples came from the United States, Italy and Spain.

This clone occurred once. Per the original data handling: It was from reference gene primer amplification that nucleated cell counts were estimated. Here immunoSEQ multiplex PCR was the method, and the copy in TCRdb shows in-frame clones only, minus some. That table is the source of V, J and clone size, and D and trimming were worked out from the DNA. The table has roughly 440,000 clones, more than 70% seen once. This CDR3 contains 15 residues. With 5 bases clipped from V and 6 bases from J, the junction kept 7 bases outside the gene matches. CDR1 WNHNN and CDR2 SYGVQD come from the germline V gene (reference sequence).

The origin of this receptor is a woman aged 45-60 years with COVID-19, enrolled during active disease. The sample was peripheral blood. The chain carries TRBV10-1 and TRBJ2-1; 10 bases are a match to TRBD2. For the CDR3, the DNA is TGCGCCAGCAGTTTCTCGGGACTAGCGTCCAATGAGCAGTTCTTC. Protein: CASSFSGLASNEQFF.